Here is one T cell receptor (beta chain) with its context. The target antigen is unknown. This sample was taken from a study of shared clonotypes between healthy human individuals. Study as a whole: A couple of women and three men aged 18 to 49 served as donors. General study findings and limits: Naive subsets tended to show greater estimated richness than memory subsets.

Germline CDR1 reads MNHNS; CDR2 reads SASEGT. The CDR3 is made up of 16 amino acids. Trimming cost V 4 bases and J 2 bases; bases outside gene matches: 2. The protocol was immunoSEQ multiplex PCR, while the TCRdb copy is restricted to in-frame clones and leaves out a portion. This repertoire shows some 200,000 clones, just over 65% found once; its top ten account for over 8.5%. The chain employs TRBV6-1 and TRBJ2-7, with 16 positions matching TRBD2. This TCR was sampled from a man aged 25 to 40 in good health. Sequenced: memory CD4+ T cells sorted from blood. Subset in this sample: CD45RA-negative fraction. The CDR3 loop is CASSAGLAGGAYEQYF. In nucleotides, the CDR3 is TGTGCCAGCAGTGCGGGACTAGCGGGAGGGGCCTACGAGCAGTACTTC.